Shown below are 3 T cell receptor beta chains from a single sample sequenced in a study of blood T cell repertoires in COVID-19. Generated by immunoSEQ multiplex PCR, the TCRdb table keeps only in-frame clones and is missing some. The table records approximately 450,000 clones, 80% to 90% of them present only once. The sample taken for sequencing was PBMCs or T cells enriched from blood (not recorded which). Receptors originate from a man aged 30-40 years who had recovered from COVID-19.

V and J are TRBV12-3 or TRBV12-4 and TRBJ1-1; D gene uncertain. The CDR3 sequence is 12 residues long. Trimming took 10 bases from V and 4 from J, leaving 13 bases between them. CDR3 region: CATRRGGTEAFF. As DNA, the CDR3 is TGTGCCACCCGTCGGGGAGGCACTGAAGCTTTCTTT.

In its sample, this clone was seen once. This chain uses TRBV7-9 with TRBJ2-5; 7 nucleotides agree with TRBD1. Germline loops: CDR1 SEHNR, CDR2 FQNEAQ (reference sequence). The ends lost 1 base at V and 4 bases at J; junction bases unmatched: 0. This CDR3 has 13 amino acids. CDR3 sequence (DNA): TGTGCCAGCAGCTTAGACAGGGGAGAGACCCAGTACTTC. It specifies CASSLDRGETQYF.

The chain combines TRBV1 with TRBJ2-7; the table's TRBD2 call for D was not verified on the DNA. TRBV1 is described as a pseudogene. CDR3 length: 18 residues. CDR3 DNA: TGCACCAGCAGCCAACAATCTAGCGGGCGAAGAGTCCACCACGAGCAGTACTTC. Amino acids: CTSSQQSSGRRVHHEQYF.